The present T cell receptor beta chain was sequenced within a study of T cell repertoires in cytomegalovirus infection. TCRdb used MiXCR to reprocess the reads, holding one entry per CDR3 protein. The data contain 300,000 to 450,000 distinct CDR3 sequences, 15% to 20% of them singletons. V dropped 7 bases and J dropped 1; count of bases not matched to a gene: 2. The germline CDR1 and CDR2 sequences are MNHEY and SVGAGI. The CDR3 is 13 amino acids. This clonotype was seen ten or more times. V and J are TRBV6-5 and TRBJ1-1, with 8 positions matching TRBD1. This sequence was found in a human donor in good health (CMV status not recorded). Some clones in this sample may be carry-over from other donors' samples. The sequencing input was PBMCs. CDR3 bases: TGTGCCAGCACCGGACAGGGGAACACTGAAGCTTTCTTT. It yields the protein CASTGQGNTEAFF.